This TCR beta chain was identified in a study of cytomegalovirus exposure and HLA in healthy donors. Study-wide context: In a previous analysis, 110 million or so unique TCR beta sequences were found from 150 million to 200 million T cells.

The study sampled nominally healthy donors, though unrecorded immune exposures were likely. About this clone itself: What it recognizes is unknown.

Study results and caveats: A likely sequencing artifact accounted for one observed cluster of highly shared sequence variants.

Primers included in the PCR were 60 Vbeta and 13 Jbeta primers. Repertoires were generated with immunoSEQ multiplex PCR, while TCRdb's copy carries only in-frame clones and drops some. The data contain approximately 100,000 clones, 74% of them singletons. V gave up 5 bases and J gave up 6 bases; unmatched junction bases: 8. The CDR3 is made up of 15 amino acids. CDR1 LGHNT and CDR2 FRNRAP come from the germline V gene. The receptor was isolated from a man aged 45 to 65 in good health and CMV-seropositive. This chain links TRBV12-5 with TRBJ2-1, with 9 bases fitting TRBD1. Input material: PBMCs. This CDR3 is CASGTRDRDGNEQFF. CDR3 DNA: TGTGCTAGTGGTACCCGGGACAGGGATGGCAATGAGCAGTTCTTC.